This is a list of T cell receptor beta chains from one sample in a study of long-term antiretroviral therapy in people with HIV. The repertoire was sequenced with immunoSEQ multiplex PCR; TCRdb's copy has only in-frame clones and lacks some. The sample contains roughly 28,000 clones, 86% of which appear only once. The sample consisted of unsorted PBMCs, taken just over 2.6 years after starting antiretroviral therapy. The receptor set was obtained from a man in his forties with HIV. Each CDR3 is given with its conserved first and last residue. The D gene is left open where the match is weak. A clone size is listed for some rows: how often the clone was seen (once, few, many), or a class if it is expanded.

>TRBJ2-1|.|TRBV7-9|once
CASSPRGERTYNEQFF
TGTGCCAGCAGCCCCCGGGGAGAACGGACCTACAATGAGCAGTTCTTC
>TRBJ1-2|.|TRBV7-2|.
CASSYRTDGYTF
TGTGCCAGCAGCTACAGGACGGATGGCTACACCTTC
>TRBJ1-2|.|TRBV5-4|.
CASSLPQYIYGYTF
TGTGCCAGCAGCCTGCCACAGTACATCTATGGCTACACCTTC
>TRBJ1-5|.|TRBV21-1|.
CASSKARGADSYSNQPQHF
TGTGCCAGCAGCAAAGCGAGGGGGGCCGACAGTTATAGCAATCAGCCCCAGCATTTT
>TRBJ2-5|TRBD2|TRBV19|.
CASRWSSGQETQYF
TGTGCCAGTAGATGGTCTAGCGGTCAAGAGACCCAGTACTTC
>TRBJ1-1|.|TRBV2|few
CASIQDPNTEAFF
TGTGCCAGCATTCAGGACCCAAACACTGAAGCTTTCTTT
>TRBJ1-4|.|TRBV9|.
CASSAGRATNEKLFF
TGTGCCAGCAGCGCCGGACGAGCAACTAATGAAAAACTGTTTTTT
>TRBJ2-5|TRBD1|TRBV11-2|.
CASSSGQASETQYF
TGTGCCAGCAGCTCCGGACAGGCCAGTGAGACCCAGTACTTC
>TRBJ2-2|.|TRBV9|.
CASSVISANTGELFF
TGTGCCAGCAGCGTAATTAGCGCGAACACCGGGGAGCTGTTTTTT
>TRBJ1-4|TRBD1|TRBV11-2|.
CASSLVAGGEKLFF
TGTGCCAGCAGCTTAGTTGCAGGGGGTGAAAAACTGTTTTTT
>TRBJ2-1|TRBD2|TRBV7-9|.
CATGLAGGNEQFF
TGTGCCACTGGACTAGCGGGGGGGAATGAGCAGTTCTTC
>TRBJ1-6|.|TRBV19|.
CASSPQGRDNSPLHF
TGTGCCAGTAGTCCACAGGGACGGGATAATTCACCCCTCCACTTT